This T cell receptor (beta chain) appears in the sequencing data of a study of shared clonotypes between healthy human individuals. The assay was run at deep level. The authors' processing: Filtering differed since immunoSEQ provided only junctions, with no quality scores. The assay was immunoSEQ multiplex PCR, and TCRdb's table has in-frame clones only and misses some. V, J and clone size are taken as reported in that table, and D and trimming were inferred from the DNA itself. The profile shows some 1,100,000 clones, about four fifths of them singletons. CD4+ cells yielded CD45RA+ naive and CD45RA-negative memory subsets. The CDR3 length is 14 residues. Trimming at V came to 4 bases and at J to 4 bases, leaving 4 bases not matched to a gene. Germline CDR1 is SGHTS and CDR2 is YDEGEE. This clone was observed a few times.

This TCR was sampled from a man aged 18 to 30 in good health. Some clones in this sample may be carry-over from other donors' samples. The chain employs TRBV5-8 and TRBJ1-3, with 8 bases identical to TRBD1. The sample was memory CD4+ T cells from PBMCs. Specified subset: CD45RA-negative fraction. The CDR3 is CASSRDRGGNTIYF. As DNA, the CDR3 is TGTGCCAGCAGCCGAGACAGGGGAGGAAACACCATATATTTT.